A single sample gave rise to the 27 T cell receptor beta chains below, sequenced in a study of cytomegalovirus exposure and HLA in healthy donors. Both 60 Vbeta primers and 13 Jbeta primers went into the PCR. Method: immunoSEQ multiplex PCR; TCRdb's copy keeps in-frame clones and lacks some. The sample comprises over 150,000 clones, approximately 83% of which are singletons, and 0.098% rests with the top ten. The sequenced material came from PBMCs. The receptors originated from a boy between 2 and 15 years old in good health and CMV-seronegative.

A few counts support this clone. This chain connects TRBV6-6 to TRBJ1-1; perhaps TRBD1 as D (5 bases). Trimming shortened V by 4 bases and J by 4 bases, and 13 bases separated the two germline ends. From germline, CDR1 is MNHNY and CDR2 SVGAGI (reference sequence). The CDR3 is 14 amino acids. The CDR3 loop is CASSLTPGGTEAFF. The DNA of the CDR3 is TGTGCCAGCAGTTTGACCCCCGGGGGCACTGAAGCTTTCTTT.

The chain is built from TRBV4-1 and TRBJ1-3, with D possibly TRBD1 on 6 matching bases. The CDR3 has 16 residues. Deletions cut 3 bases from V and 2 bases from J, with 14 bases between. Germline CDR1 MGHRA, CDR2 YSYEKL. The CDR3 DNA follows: TGCGCCAGCAGCCAGTTGTGGGGGACAACTGGAAACACCATATATTTT. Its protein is CASSQLWGTTGNTIYF.

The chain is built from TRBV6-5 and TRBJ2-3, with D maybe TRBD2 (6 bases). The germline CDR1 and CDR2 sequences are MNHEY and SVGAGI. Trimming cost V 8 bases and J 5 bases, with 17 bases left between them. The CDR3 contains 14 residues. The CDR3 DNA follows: TGTGCCAGCCGGGCGGAGGGGCCGGGAGATACGCAGTATTTT. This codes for CASRAEGPGDTQYF.

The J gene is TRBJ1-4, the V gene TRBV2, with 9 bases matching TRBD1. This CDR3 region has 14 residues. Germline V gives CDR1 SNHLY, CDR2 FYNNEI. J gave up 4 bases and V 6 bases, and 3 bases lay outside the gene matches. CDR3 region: CASRKGQGNEKLFF. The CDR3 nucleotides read TGTGCCAGCAGAAAGGGACAGGGTAATGAAAAACTGTTTTTT.

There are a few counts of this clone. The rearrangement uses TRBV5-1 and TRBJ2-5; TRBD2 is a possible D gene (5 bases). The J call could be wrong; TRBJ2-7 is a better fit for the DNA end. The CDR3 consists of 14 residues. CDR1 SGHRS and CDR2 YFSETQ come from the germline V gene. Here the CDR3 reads CASSAASGSYEQYF. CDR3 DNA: TGCGCCAGCAGCGCGGCTTCGGGGTCCTACGAGCAGTACTTC.

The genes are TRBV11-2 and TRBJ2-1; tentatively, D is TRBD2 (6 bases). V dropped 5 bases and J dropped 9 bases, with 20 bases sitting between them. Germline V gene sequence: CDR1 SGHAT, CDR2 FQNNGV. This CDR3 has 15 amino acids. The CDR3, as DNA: TGTGCCAGCAGCCAGACTAGTTCCGGGTGGGGTGAGCAGTTCTTC. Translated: CASSQTSSGWGEQFF.

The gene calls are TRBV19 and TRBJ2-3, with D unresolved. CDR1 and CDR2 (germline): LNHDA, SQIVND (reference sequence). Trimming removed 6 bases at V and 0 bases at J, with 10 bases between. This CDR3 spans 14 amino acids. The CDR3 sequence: CASRRSSSTDTQYF. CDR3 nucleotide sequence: TGTGCCAGTAGGAGAAGCTCTAGCACAGATACGCAGTATTTT.

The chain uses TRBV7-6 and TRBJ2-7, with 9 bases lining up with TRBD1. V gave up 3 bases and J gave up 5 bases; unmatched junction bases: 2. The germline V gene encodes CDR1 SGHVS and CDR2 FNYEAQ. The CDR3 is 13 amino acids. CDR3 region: CASSFRQGDEQYF. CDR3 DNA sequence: TGTGCCAGCAGCTTTCGACAGGGGGACGAGCAGTACTTC.

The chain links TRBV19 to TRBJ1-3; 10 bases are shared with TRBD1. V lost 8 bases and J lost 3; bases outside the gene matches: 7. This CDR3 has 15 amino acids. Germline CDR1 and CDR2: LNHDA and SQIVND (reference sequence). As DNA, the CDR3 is TGTGCCAGTGGACGGGACAGGGGATTTGGAAACACCATATATTTT. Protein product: CASGRDRGFGNTIYF. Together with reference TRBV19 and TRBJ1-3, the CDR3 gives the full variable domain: DGGITQSPKYLFRKEGQNVTLSCEQNLNHDAMYWYRQDPGQGLRLIYYSQIVNDFQKGDIAEGYSVSREKKESFPLTVTSAQKNPTAFYLCASGRDRGFGNTIYFGEGSWLTVV.

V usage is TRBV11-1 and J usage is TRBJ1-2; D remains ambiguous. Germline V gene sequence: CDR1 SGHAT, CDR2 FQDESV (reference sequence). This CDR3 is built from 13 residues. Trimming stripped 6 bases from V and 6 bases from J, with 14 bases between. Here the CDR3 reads CASRPFWEDGYTF. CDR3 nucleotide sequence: TGTGCCAGCAGACCTTTTTGGGAGGATGGCTACACCTTC.

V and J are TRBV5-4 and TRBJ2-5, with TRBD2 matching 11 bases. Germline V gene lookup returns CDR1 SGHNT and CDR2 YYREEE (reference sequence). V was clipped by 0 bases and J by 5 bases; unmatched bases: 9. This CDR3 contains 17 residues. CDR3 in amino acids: CASSLDSGGVGLETQYF. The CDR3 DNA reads TGTGCCAGCAGCTTGGATAGCGGGGGGGTAGGTTTGGAGACCCAGTACTTC.

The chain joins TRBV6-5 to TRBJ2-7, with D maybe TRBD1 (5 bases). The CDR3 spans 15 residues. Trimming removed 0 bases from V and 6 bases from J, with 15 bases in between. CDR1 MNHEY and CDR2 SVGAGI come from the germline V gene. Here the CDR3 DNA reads TGTGCCAGCAGTTACTCTTTGGACATGTTAAGCGAGCAGTACTTC. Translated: CASSYSLDMLSEQYF.

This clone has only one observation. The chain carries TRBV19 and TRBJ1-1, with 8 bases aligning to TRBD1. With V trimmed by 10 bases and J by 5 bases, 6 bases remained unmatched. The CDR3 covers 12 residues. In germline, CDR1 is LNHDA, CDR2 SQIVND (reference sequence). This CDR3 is CATRGLGTEAFF. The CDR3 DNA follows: TGTGCCACCAGGGGGCTGGGGACTGAAGCTTTCTTT.

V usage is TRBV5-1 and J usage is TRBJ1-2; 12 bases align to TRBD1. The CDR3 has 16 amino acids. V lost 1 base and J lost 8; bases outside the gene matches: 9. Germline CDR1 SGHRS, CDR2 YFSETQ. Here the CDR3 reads CASSLMGTGTGGGYTF. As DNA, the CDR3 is TGCGCCAGCAGCTTGATGGGGACCGGGACAGGGGGCGGCTACACCTTC. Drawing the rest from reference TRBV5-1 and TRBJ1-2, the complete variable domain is KAGVTQTPRYLIKTRGQQVTLSCSPISGHRSVSWYQQTPGQGLQFLFEYFSETQRNKGNFPGRFSGRQFSNSRSEMNVSTLELGDSALYLCASSLMGTGTGGGYTFGSGTRLTVV.

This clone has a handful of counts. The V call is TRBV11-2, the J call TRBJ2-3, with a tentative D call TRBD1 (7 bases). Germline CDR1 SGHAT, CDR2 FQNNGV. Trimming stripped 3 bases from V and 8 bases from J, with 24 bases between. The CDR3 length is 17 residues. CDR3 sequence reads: CASSFSPATGTQLTQYF. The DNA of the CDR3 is TGTGCCAGCAGCTTCTCCCCCGCGACAGGGACTCAGCTTACGCAGTATTTT.

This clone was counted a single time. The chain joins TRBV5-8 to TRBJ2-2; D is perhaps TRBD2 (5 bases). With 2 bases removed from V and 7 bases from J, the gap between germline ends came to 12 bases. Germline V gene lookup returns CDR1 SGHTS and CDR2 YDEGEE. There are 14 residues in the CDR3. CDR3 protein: CASSFLSGVGELFF. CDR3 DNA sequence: TGTGCCAGCAGCTTTCTATCCGGGGTCGGGGAGCTGTTTTTT.

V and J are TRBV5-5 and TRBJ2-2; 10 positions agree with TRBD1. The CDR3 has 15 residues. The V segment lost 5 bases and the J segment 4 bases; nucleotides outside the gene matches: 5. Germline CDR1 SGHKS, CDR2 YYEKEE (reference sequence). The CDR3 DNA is TGTGCCAGCAGTGGACAGGGGGATATCACCGGGGAGCTGTTTTTT. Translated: CASSGQGDITGELFF.

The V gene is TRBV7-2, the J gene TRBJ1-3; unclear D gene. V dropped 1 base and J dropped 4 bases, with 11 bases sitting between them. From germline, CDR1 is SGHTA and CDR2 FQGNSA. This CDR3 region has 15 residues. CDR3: CASSLVAGYGNTIYF. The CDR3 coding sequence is TGTGCCAGCAGCTTAGTTGCGGGGTACGGAAACACCATATATTTT.

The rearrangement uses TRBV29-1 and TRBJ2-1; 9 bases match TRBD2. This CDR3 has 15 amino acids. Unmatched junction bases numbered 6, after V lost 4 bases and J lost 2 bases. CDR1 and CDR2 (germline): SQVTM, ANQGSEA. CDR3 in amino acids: CSVGALAGTYNEQFF. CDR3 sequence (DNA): TGCAGCGTTGGGGCGCTAGCGGGGACCTACAATGAGCAGTTCTTC.

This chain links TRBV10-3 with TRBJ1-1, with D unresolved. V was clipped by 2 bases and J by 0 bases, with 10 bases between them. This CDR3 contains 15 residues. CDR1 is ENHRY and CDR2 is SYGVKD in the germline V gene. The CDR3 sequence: CAISEAIRMNTEAFF. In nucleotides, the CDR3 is TGTGCCATCAGTGAGGCTATCCGCATGAACACTGAAGCTTTCTTT.

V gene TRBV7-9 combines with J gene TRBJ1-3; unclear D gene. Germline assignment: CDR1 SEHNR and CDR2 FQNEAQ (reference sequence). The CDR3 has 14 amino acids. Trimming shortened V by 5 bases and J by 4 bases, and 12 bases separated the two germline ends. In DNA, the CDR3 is TGTGCCAGCAGCCAGATCGGGTTCGGAAACACCATATATTTT. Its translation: CASSQIGFGNTIYF. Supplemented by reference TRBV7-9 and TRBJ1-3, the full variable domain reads DTGVSQNPRHKITKRGQNVTFRCDPISEHNRLYWYRQTLGQGPEFLTYFQNEAQLEKSRLLSDRFSAERPKGSFSTLEIQRTEQGDSAMYLCASSQIGFGNTIYFGEGSWLTVV.

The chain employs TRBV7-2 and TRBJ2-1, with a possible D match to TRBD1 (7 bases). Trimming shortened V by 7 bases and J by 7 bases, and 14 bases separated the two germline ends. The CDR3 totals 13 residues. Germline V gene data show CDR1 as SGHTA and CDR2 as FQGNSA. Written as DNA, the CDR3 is TGTGCCAGCAAATCATCAGGGGGGAATGAGCAGTTCTTC. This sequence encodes CASKSSGGNEQFF.

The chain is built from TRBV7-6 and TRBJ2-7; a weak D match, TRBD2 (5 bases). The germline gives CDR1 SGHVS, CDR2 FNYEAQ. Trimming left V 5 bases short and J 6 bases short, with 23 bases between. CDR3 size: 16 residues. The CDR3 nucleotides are TGTGCCAGCAGCCGCGGGCAGCCGCTAAGAAACTCCGAGCAGTACTTC. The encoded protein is CASSRGQPLRNSEQYF.

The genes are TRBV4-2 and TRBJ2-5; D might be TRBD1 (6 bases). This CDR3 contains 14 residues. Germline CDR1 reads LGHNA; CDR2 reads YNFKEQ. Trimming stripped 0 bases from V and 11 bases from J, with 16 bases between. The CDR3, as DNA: TGTGCCAGCAGCCAAGATCGGGGACACCGAAAGCAGTACTTC. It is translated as CASSQDRGHRKQYF.

CDR3 bases: TGTGCCAGCAGCAGAGGGCCGGGACAGGGGAGCTATGGCTACACCTTC. It yields the protein CASSRGPGQGSYGYTF. The chain links TRBV9 to TRBJ1-2; 10 bases match TRBD1. The germline V gene has CDR1 SGDLS and CDR2 YYNGEE. The J segment lost 4 bases and the V segment lost 4 bases, leaving 10 bases of the junction unmatched. The CDR3 has 16 residues. The complete variable domain, with remaining parts taken from reference TRBV9 and TRBJ1-2, reads DSGVTQTPKHLITATGQRVTLRCSPRSGDLSVYWYQQSLDQGLQFLIQYYNGEERAKGNILERFSAQQFPDLHSELNLSSLELGDSALYFCASSRGPGQGSYGYTFGSGTRLTVV.

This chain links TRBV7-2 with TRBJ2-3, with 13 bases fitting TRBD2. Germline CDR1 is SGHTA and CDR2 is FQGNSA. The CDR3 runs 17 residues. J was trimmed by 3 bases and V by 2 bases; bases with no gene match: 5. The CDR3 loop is CASSLILAGGPTDTQYF. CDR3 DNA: TGTGCCAGCAGCTTAATACTAGCGGGGGGGCCTACAGATACGCAGTATTTT.

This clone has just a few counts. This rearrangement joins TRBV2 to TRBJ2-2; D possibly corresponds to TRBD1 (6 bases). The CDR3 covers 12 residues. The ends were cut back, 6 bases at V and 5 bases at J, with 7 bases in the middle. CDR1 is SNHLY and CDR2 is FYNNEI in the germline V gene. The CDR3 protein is CASRGATGELFF. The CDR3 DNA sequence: TGTGCCAGCAGGGGGGCGACCGGGGAGCTGTTTTTT.